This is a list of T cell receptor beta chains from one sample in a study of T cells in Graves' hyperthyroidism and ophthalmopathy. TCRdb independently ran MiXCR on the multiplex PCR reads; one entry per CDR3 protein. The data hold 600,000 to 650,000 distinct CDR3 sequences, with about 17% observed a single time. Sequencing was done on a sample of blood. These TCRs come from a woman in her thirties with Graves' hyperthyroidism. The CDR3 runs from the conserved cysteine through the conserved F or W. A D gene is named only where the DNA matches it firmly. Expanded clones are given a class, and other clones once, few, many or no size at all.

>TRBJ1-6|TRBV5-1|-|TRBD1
CASSHKDRSPLHF
TGCGCCAGCAGCCATAAGGACAGGTCACCCCTCCACTTT
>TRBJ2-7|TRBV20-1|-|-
CSASPYSYEQYF
TGCAGTGCAAGCCCTTACTCCTACGAGCAGTACTTC
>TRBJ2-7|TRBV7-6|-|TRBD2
CASSSTSGRRFEQYF
TGTGCCAGCAGCTCGACTAGCGGGAGGAGGTTTGAGCAGTACTTC
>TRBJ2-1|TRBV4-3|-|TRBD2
CASSLYGLAGGSYNEQFF
TGCGCCAGCAGCCTCTATGGTCTAGCGGGAGGATCCTACAATGAGCAGTTCTTC
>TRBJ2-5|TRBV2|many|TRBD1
CARTGYQETQYF
TGTGCCAGGACAGGGTACCAAGAGACCCAGTACTTC
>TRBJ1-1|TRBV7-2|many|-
CASSSPGRPSEAFF
TGTGCCAGCTCTAGTCCGGGACGGCCCAGTGAAGCTTTCTTT
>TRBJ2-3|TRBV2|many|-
CASTSSRTDTQYF
TGTGCCAGCACGTCGTCCCGCACAGATACGCAGTATTTT
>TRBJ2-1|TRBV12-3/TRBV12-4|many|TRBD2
CASSFFGLAGDNEQFF
TGTGCCAGCAGTTTCTTCGGACTAGCGGGAGACAATGAGCAGTTCTTC
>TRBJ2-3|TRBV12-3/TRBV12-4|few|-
CASSLGPMGDTQYF
TGTGCCAGCAGTTTAGGCCCGATGGGAGATACGCAGTATTTT
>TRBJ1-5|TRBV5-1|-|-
CASSPGASGGMQPQHF
TGCGCCAGCAGCCCGGGGGCCTCCGGCGGCATGCAGCCCCAGCATTTT
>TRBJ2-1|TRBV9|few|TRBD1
CASSVEIGGQYQFF
TGTGCCAGCAGCGTAGAAATTGGGGGACAGTATCAGTTCTTC
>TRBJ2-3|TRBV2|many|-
CASRQNTDTQYF
TGTGCCAGCAGACAGAACACAGATACGCAGTATTTT
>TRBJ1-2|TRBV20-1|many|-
CSARLGDHGYTF
TGCAGTGCTAGATTGGGGGACCATGGCTACACCTTC
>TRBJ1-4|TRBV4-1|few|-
CASSQRQVDEKLFF
TGCGCCAGCAGCCAAAGACAGGTGGATGAAAAACTGTTTTTT
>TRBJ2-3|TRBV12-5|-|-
CASGLGIAHPSTDTQYF
TGTGCTAGTGGTTTGGGAATAGCCCACCCTAGCACAGATACGCAGTATTTT
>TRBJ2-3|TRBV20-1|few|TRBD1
CSVFRTGEAKDTQYF
TGCAGTGTTTTCAGGACAGGGGAAGCGAAAGATACGCAGTATTTT
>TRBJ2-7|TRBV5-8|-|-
CASSSAVDEQYF
TGTGCCAGCAGCTCAGCGGTGGACGAGCAGTACTTC
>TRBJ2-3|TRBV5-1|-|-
CASSLQGNGDTQYF
TGCGCCAGCAGCTTGCAAGGGAATGGGGATACGCAGTATTTT
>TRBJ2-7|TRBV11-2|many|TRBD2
CASSPGLSGAYEQYF
TGTGCCAGCAGCCCGGGACTAAGCGGAGCCTACGAGCAGTACTTC
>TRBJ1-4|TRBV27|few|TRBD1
CASKQGMVNEKLFF
TGTGCCAGCAAACAGGGGATGGTGAATGAAAAACTGTTTTTT
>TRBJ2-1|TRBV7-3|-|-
CASSSQGTVNNEQFF
TGTGCCAGCAGCTCCCAAGGGACTGTCAACAATGAGCAGTTCTTC
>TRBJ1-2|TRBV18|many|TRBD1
CASGQGNYGYTF
TGTGCCAGCGGACAGGGGAACTATGGCTACACCTTC
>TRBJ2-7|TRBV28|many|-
CASSLRGSYEQYF
TGTGCCAGCAGCTTAAGGGGGTCCTACGAGCAGTACTTC
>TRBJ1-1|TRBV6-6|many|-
CASSYSSTEAFF
TGTGCCAGCAGTTACTCGTCCACTGAAGCTTTCTTT
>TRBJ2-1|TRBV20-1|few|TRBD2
CSARGITGGSYNEQFF
TGCAGTGCTAGAGGTATTACGGGAGGCTCCTACAATGAGCAGTTCTTC
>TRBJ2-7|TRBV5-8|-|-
CASSLRDGWTYEQYF
TGTGCCAGCAGCTTGCGGGACGGATGGACCTACGAGCAGTACTTC
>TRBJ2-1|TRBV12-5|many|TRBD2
CASGRDYNNEQFF
TGTGCTAGTGGCCGGGACTATAACAATGAGCAGTTCTTC
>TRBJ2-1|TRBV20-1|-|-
CSATRSPNYEQFF
TGCAGTGCTACTAGAAGTCCCAACTATGAGCAGTTCTTC
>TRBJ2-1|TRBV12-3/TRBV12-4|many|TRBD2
CASSLGGRGSNEQFF
TGTGCCAGCAGTTTGGGCGGGAGGGGTTCTAATGAGCAGTTCTTC
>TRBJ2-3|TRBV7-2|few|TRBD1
CASSLQGGPDTQYF
TGTGCCAGCAGCTTACAAGGGGGCCCAGATACGCAGTATTTT
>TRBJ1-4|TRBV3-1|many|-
CASSQADGNEKLFF
TGTGCCAGCAGCCAAGCGGATGGCAATGAAAAACTGTTTTTT
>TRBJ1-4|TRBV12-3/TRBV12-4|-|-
CASSLYTDEKLFF
TGTGCCAGCAGTTTATACACGGATGAAAAACTGTTTTTT
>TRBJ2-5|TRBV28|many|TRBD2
CASSSMGTSGEEETQYF
TGTGCCAGCAGTTCCATGGGGACTAGCGGGGAGGAGGAGACCCAGTACTTC
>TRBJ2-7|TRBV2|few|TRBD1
CASASTARTGGYEQYF
TGTGCCAGCGCCTCAACGGCGCGGACAGGGGGTTACGAGCAGTACTTC
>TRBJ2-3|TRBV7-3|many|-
CASSLGPGTDTQYF
TGTGCCAGCAGCTTAGGCCCGGGGACAGATACGCAGTATTTT
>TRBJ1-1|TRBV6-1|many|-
CASHRRLGLNTEAFF
TGTGCCAGCCACCGACGTTTGGGGCTGAACACTGAAGCTTTCTTT
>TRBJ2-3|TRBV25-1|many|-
CASSDLARGTDTQYF
TGTGCCAGCAGTGACCTAGCGAGAGGAACAGATACGCAGTATTTT
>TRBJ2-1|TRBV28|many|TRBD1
CASSPGQGANYNEQFF
TGTGCCAGCAGTCCGGGACAGGGGGCGAACTACAATGAGCAGTTCTTC
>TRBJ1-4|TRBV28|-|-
CASPWSNMPNETLFF
TGTGCCAGCCCCTGGAGTAACATGCCTAATGAAACACTGTTTTTT
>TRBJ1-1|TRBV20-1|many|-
CSARDHRGEGAFF
TGCAGTGCTAGAGATCACCGGGGCGAGGGGGCTTTCTTT
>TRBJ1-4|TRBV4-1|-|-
CASSQGPPRGHNEKLFF
TGCGCCAGCAGCCAAGGACCGCCTAGAGGCCATAATGAAAAACTGTTTTTT
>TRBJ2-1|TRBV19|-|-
CASSPTGPSYNEQFF
TGTGCCAGTAGTCCAACCGGGCCCTCCTACAATGAGCAGTTCTTC
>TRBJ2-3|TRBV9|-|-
CASSVGGVVDTDTQYF
TGTGCCAGCAGCGTAGGAGGAGTGGTGGACACAGATACGCAGTATTTT
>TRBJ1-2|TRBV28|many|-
CASSEGVGYGYTF
TGTGCCAGCAGTGAGGGGGTAGGATATGGCTACACCTTC
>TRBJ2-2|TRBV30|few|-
CAGSGRELFF
TGTGCCGGATCAGGCAGGGAGCTGTTTTTT
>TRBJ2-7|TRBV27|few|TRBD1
CASRLDRGHCEQYF
TGTGCCAGCAGGCTGGACAGGGGTCACTGCGAGCAGTACTTC
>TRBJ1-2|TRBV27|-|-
CASSPWSARDYGYTF
TGTGCCAGCAGCCCCTGGTCAGCTCGCGACTATGGCTACACCTTC
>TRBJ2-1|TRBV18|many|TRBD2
CASSPPGLAGGDEQFF
TGTGCCAGCAGCCCCCCGGGACTAGCGGGAGGGGATGAGCAGTTCTTC
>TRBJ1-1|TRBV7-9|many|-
CASSLRDEAFF
TGTGCCAGCAGCTTAAGGGACGAAGCTTTCTTT
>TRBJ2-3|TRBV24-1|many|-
CATSTWDGGDTQYF
TGTGCCACCAGTACATGGGATGGAGGGGATACGCAGTATTTT
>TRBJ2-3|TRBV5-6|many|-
CASTLFNRDDTQYF
TGTGCCAGCACCCTTTTCAACAGGGATGATACGCAGTATTTT
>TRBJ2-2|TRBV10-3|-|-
CAISHSIGELFF
TGTGCCATCAGTCATTCTATCGGGGAGCTGTTTTTT
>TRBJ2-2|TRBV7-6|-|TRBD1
CASRGQGVTGELFF
TGTGCCAGCAGAGGACAGGGGGTGACCGGGGAGCTGTTTTTT
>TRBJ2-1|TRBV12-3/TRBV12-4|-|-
CASSITGLFPYNEQFF
TGTGCCAGCAGCATTACGGGACTGTTCCCCTACAATGAGCAGTTCTTC
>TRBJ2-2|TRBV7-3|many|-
CASSLTSVGTGELFF
TGTGCCAGCAGCTTAACTAGCGTCGGCACCGGGGAGCTGTTTTTT
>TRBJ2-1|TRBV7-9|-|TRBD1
CASSLTGGIWDEQFF
TGTGCCAGCAGCTTAACAGGGGGCATATGGGATGAGCAGTTCTTC
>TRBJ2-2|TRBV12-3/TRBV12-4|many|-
CASSLTATGELFF
TGTGCCAGCAGTTTGACTGCTACCGGGGAGCTGTTTTTT